This T cell receptor (beta chain) is from a study of cytomegalovirus exposure and HLA in healthy donors. The CDR3 is 16 residues long. The junction had 7 bases not matched to a gene; V was cut back by 3 bases and J by 0 bases. Germline V gives CDR1 SGHRS, CDR2 YFSETQ. Healthy bone marrow donors supplied every sample. 13 Jbeta primers and 60 Vbeta primers were used for the PCR. The assay was immunoSEQ multiplex PCR, and TCRdb's table has in-frame clones only and misses some. The sample lists 75,000 to 90,000 clones; around 77% were seen once. This TCR was sampled from a man aged 50 to 60 in good health and CMV-seronegative. This chain uses TRBV5-1 with TRBJ2-3; 7 bases line up with TRBD2. The source material was PBMCs. CDR3 region: CASSYGRGLSTDTQYF. The CDR3 bases are TGCGCCAGCAGCTATGGGAGGGGACTAAGCACAGATACGCAGTATTTT.